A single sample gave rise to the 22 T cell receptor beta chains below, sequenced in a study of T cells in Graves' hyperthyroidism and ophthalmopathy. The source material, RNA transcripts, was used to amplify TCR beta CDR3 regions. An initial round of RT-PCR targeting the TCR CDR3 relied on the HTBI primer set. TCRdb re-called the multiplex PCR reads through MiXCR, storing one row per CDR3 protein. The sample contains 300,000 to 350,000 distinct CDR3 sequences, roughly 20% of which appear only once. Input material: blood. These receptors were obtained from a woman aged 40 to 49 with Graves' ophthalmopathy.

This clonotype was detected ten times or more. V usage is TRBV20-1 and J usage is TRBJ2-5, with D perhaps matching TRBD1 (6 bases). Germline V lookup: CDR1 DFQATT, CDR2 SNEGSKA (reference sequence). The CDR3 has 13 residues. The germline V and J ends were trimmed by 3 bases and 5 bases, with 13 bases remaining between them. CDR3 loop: CSARRGFQETQYF. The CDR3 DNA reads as TGCAGTGCTAGGAGGGGGTTCCAGGAGACCCAGTACTTC.

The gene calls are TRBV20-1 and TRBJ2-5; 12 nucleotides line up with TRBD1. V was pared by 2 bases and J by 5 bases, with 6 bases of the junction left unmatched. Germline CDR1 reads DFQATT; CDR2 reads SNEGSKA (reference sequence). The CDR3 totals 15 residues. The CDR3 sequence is CSARLRDRGQETQYF. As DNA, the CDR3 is TGCAGTGCTAGATTACGGGACAGGGGGCAGGAGACCCAGTACTTC.

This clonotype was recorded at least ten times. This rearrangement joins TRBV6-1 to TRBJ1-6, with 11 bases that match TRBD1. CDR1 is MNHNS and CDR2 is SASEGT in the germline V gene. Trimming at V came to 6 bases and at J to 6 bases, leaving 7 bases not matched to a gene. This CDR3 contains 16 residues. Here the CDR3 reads CASRDGTGGFNSPLHF. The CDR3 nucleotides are TGTGCCAGCAGAGATGGGACAGGGGGTTTTAATTCACCCCTCCACTTT.

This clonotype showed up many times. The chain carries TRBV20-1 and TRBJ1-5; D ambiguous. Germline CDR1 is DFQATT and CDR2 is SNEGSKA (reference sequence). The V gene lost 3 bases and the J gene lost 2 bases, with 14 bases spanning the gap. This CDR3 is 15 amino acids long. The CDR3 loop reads CSASPVVSGNQPQHF. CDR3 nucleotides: TGCAGTGCTAGCCCGGTGGTAAGCGGCAATCAGCCCCAGCATTTT.

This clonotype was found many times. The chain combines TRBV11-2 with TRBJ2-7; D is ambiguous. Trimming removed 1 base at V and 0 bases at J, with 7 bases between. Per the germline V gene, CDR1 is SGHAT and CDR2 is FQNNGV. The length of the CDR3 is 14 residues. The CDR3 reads CASSLAPSSYEQYF. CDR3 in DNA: TGTGCCAGCAGCTTAGCTCCAAGCTCCTACGAGCAGTACTTC.

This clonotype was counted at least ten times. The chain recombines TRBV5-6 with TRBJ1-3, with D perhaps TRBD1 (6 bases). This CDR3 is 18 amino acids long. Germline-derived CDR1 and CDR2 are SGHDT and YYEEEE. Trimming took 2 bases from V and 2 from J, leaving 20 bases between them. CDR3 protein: CASSFLSAGVHPGNTIYF. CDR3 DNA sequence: TGTGCCAGCAGCTTCCTATCGGCAGGGGTCCATCCTGGAAACACCATATATTTT.

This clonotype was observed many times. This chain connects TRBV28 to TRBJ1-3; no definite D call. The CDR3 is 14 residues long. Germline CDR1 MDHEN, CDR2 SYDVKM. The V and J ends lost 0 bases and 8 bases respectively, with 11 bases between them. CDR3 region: CASSLWKSMDTIYF. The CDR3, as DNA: TGTGCCAGCAGTTTATGGAAAAGCATGGACACCATATATTTT.

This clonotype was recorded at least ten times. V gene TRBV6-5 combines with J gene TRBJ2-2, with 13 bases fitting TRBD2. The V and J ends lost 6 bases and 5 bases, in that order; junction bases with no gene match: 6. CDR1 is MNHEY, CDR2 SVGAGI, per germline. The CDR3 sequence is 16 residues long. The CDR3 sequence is CASSGLAGALTGELFF. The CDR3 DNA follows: TGTGCCAGCAGCGGACTAGCGGGAGCTTTGACCGGGGAGCTGTTTTTT.

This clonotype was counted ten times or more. CDR3 sequence (DNA): TGTGCCAGCAGCAGAACAGGGGGCGACGCCGGGGAGCTGTTTTTT. It encodes CASSRTGGDAGELFF. The V call is TRBV5-5, the J call TRBJ2-2, with 9 bases matching TRBD1. Germline V lookup: CDR1 SGHKS, CDR2 YYEKEE (reference sequence). Trimming at V came to 4 bases and at J to 6 bases, leaving 7 bases not matched to a gene. The CDR3 length is 15 residues.

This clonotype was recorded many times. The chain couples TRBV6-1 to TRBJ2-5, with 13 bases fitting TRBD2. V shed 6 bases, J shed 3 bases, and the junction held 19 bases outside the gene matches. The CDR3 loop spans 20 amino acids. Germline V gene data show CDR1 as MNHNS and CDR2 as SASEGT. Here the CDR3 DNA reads TGTGCCAGCAGCGATCTAAGACAGGGATTGGGACTAGCGGGAAAAGAGACCCAGTACTTC. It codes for CASSDLRQGLGLAGKETQYF.

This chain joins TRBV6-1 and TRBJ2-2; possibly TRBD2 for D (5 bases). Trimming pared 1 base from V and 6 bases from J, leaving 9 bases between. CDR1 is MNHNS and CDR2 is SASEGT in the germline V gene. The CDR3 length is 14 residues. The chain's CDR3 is CASSEGGAPGELFF. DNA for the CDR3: TGTGCCAGCAGTGAAGGGGGAGCCCCCGGGGAGCTGTTTTTT.

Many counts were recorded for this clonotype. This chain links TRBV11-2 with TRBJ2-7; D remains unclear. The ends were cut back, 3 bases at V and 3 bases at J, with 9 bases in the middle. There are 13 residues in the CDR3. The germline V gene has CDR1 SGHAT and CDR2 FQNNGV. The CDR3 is CASSLARLYEQYF. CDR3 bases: TGTGCCAGCAGCTTGGCACGCCTCTACGAGCAGTACTTC.

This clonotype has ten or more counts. CDR3 amino acids: CALAGTATGAYEQYF. CDR3 in DNA: TGTGCATTAGCCGGGACGGCCACTGGGGCCTACGAGCAGTACTTC. The rearrangement joins TRBV30 to TRBJ2-7; D tentatively fits TRBD1 or TRBD2 (5 bases each). CDR1 GTSNPN and CDR2 SVGIG come from the germline V gene (reference sequence). The CDR3 is made up of 15 amino acids.

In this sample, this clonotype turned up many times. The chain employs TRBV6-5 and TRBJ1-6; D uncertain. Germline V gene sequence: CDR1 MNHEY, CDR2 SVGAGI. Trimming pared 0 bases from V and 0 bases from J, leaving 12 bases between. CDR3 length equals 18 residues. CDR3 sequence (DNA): TGTGCCAGCAGTTACTCGATGTCTGGTAGCTCCTATAATTCACCCCTCCACTTT. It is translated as CASSYSMSGSSYNSPLHF.

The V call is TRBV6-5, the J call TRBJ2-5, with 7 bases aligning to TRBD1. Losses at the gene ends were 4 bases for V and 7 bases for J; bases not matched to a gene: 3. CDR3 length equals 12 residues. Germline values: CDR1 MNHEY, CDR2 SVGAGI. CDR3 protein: CASSLTGVTQYF. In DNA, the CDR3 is TGTGCCAGCAGTTTAACAGGGGTGACCCAGTACTTC.

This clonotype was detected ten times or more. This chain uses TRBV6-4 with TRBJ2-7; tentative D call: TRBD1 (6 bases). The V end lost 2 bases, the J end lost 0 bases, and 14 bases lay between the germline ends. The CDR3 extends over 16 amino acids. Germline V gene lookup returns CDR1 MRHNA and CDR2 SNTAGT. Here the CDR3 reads CASSDETGLSSYEQYF. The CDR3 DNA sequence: TGTGCCAGCAGTGACGAGACAGGTCTGAGCTCCTACGAGCAGTACTTC.

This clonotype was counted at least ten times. CDR3 nucleotide sequence: TGTGCCAGCAGCTTAAGGGGTAGCACAGATACGCAGTATTTT. Protein sequence: CASSLRGSTDTQYF. The chain joins TRBV7-3 to TRBJ2-3; D call uncertain. CDR1 is SGHTA and CDR2 is FQGTGA in the germline V gene. This CDR3 is built from 14 residues. Trimming took off 1 base at V and 0 bases at J, with 5 bases between the two ends.

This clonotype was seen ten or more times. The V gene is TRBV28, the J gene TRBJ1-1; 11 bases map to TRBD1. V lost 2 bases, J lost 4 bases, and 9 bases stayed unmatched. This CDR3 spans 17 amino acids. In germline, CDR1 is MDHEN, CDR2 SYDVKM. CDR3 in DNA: TGTGCCAGCAGTTTACCCAAAGGACAGGGGGCAAGCACTGAAGCTTTCTTT. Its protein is CASSLPKGQGASTEAFF.

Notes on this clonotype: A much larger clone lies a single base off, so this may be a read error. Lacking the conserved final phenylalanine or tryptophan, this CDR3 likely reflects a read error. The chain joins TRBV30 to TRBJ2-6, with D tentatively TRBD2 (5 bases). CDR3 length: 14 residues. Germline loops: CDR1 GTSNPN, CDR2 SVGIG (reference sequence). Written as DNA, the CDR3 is TGTGCGTACAAAGGGAGCTCTGGGGCCAACGTCCTGACTTCC. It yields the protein CAYKGSSGANVLTS.

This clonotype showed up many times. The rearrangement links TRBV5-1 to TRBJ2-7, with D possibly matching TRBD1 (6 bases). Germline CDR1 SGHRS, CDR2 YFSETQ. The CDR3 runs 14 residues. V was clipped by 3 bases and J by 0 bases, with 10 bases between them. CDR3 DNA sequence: TGCGCCAGCAGCTCCCTGGACAGCTCCTACGAGCAGTACTTC. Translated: CASSSLDSSYEQYF. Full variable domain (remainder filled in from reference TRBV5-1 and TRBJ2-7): KAGVTQTPRYLIKTRGQQVTLSCSPISGHRSVSWYQQTPGQGLQFLFEYFSETQRNKGNFPGRFSGRQFSNSRSEMNVSTLELGDSALYLCASSSLDSSYEQYFGPGTRLTVT.

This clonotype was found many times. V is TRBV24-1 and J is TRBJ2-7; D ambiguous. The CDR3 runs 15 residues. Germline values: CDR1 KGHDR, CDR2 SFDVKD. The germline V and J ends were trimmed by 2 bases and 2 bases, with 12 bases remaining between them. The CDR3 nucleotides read TGTGCCACCAGTGATTCACGGCAGTCCCCCTACGAGCAGTACTTC. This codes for CATSDSRQSPYEQYF.

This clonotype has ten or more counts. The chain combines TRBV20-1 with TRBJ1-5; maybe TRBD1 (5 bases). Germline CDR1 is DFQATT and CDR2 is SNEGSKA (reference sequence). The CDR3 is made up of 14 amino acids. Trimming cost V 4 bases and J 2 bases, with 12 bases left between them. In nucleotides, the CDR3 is TGCAGTGCTAATCAGGGTACGGGCAATCAGCCCCAGCATTTT. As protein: CSANQGTGNQPQHF.